Below are 28 T cell receptor beta chains sequenced from a single sample in a study of early T cells in non-severe SARS-CoV-2 infection. One entry per CDR3 protein, called by TCRdb with MiXCR from the 5' RACE reads. The profile shows about 56,000 distinct CDR3 sequences, roughly 16% of them singletons. The sequenced sample was whole blood, obtained at baseline. The origin of the receptors is an adult who was a healthcare worker with PCR-confirmed SARS-CoV-2 infection or an uninfected control (not recorded which).

CDR3 in DNA: TGCAGCGTTGAAATGGTGCGGGGAAATAATGCAGATACGCAGTATTTT. Residues: CSVEMVRGNNADTQYF. The rearrangement uses TRBV29-1 and TRBJ2-3; TRBD2 is a possible D gene (6 bases). The CDR3 sequence is 16 residues long. Germline V gene sequence: CDR1 SQVTM, CDR2 ANQGSEA. Trimming pared 2 bases from V and 4 bases from J, leaving 19 bases between.

In its sample, this clonotype was seen a few times. The chain combines TRBV27 with TRBJ2-7; possibly TRBD1 for D (6 bases). The germline V gene encodes CDR1 MNHEY and CDR2 SMNVEV (reference sequence). Trimming removed 0 bases from V and 2 bases from J, with 8 bases in between. CDR3 size: 14 residues. As DNA, the CDR3 is TGTGCCAGCAGTTTATCCAGGGGCGCCTACGAGCAGTACTTC. Amino acids: CASSLSRGAYEQYF.

Many counts were recorded for this clonotype. Here the CDR3 reads CASSGMERVSEAFF. The CDR3 bases are TGTGCCAGCAGTGGCATGGAGAGGGTCTCTGAAGCTTTCTTT. The chain links TRBV6-1 to TRBJ1-1; the D is unclear. This CDR3 region has 14 residues. Germline values: CDR1 MNHNS, CDR2 SASEGT. The V end was cut by 4 bases, the J end by 6 bases, with 15 bases between.

The chain couples TRBV21-1 to TRBJ2-7; the D call in the table, TRBD2, was not verified against the DNA. TRBV21-1 is a pseudogene locus. CDR3 length: 13 amino acids. The CDR3 nucleotides read TGTGCCACGCGGGGGGGAACGTCCTACGAGCAGTACTTC. This translates into CATRGGTSYEQYF.

In this sample, this clonotype turned up a few times. The V call is TRBV19, the J call TRBJ1-5, with D perhaps TRBD1 (5 bases). Trimming took 7 bases from V and 4 from J, leaving 14 bases between them. This CDR3 spans 14 amino acids. Germline lookup yields CDR1 LNHDA and CDR2 SQIVND (reference sequence). Here the CDR3 DNA reads TGTGCCAGTAACAGGCGAAGTGTTAATCAGCCCCAGCATTTT. It encodes CASNRRSVNQPQHF. Full variable domain (rest looked up from reference TRBV19 and TRBJ1-5): DGGITQSPKYLFRKEGQNVTLSCEQNLNHDAMYWYRQDPGQGLRLIYYSQIVNDFQKGDIAEGYSVSREKKESFPLTVTSAQKNPTAFYLCASNRRSVNQPQHFGDGTRLSIL.

This clonotype was seen more than once but under ten times. This chain uses TRBV12-3 or TRBV12-4 with TRBJ1-1; the D is unclear. This CDR3 is built from 14 residues. V gave up 3 bases and J gave up 1 base, with 9 bases separating them. This CDR3 is CASSFFQSNTEAFF. The CDR3 nucleotides read TGTGCCAGCAGTTTTTTCCAATCGAACACTGAAGCTTTCTTT.

The sample holds a few counts of this clonotype. The chain links TRBV21-1 to TRBJ2-7; the table calls TRBD1, which could not be checked here. TRBV21-1 constitutes a pseudogene. The CDR3 loop spans 16 amino acids. CDR3 residues: CASSKLEDFPHYEQYF. In nucleotides, the CDR3 is TGTGCCAGCAGCAAATTAGAGGACTTCCCCCACTACGAGCAGTACTTC.

The V gene is TRBV2, the J gene TRBJ1-1, with D possibly TRBD1 on 5 matching bases. The CDR3 loop spans 13 amino acids. CDR1 is SNHLY and CDR2 is FYNNEI in the germline V gene. V gave up 7 bases and J gave up 3 bases, with 12 bases separating them. CDR3 sequence: CASTQGVHTEAFF. Written as DNA, the CDR3 is TGTGCCAGCACCCAAGGGGTTCACACTGAAGCTTTCTTT.

This clonotype was detected only a few times. V and J are TRBV6-5 and TRBJ2-1; D unresolved. This CDR3 contains 14 residues. Germline assignment: CDR1 MNHEY and CDR2 SVGAGI. The V end lost 7 bases, the J end lost 0 bases, and 10 bases lay between the germline ends. CDR3 in amino acids: CASNPRFSYNEQFF. The CDR3 nucleotides read TGTGCCAGCAACCCTAGGTTCTCCTACAATGAGCAGTTCTTC.

The sample holds a few counts of this clonotype. The rearrangement links TRBV5-1 to TRBJ1-5, with D perhaps TRBD1 (5 bases). From germline, CDR1 is SGHRS and CDR2 YFSETQ. With 4 bases removed from V and 1 base from J, the gap between germline ends came to 9 bases. The CDR3 is 14 residues long. The DNA for the CDR3 is TGCGCCAGCAGCCCTGGGGACAGCAATCAGCCCCAGCATTTT. It yields the protein CASSPGDSNQPQHF.

This clonotype was recorded a few times. V usage is TRBV2 and J usage is TRBJ1-4; 8 bases are shared with TRBD1. The germline V gene has CDR1 SNHLY and CDR2 FYNNEI. This CDR3 is 14 amino acids long. V shed 5 bases, J shed 8 bases, and the junction held 7 bases outside the gene matches. In DNA form, the CDR3 reads TGTGCCAGCAGTACGACAGGGGTTCAGGAAAAACTGTTTTTT. Amino acids: CASSTTGVQEKLFF.

The V and J genes are TRBV5-1 and TRBJ2-5, with no clear D. Germline CDR1 reads SGHRS; CDR2 reads YFSETQ. Between the trimmed V and J ends, which lost 0 bases and 4 bases, there was a span of 10 bases. This CDR3 is built from 14 residues. This CDR3 reads CASSLGSMGETQYF. CDR3 nucleotides: TGCGCCAGCAGCTTGGGCAGTATGGGAGAGACCCAGTACTTC.

This clonotype was picked up many times. The genes are TRBV25-1 and TRBJ2-5, with 8 bases that match TRBD1. CDR1 is MGHDK and CDR2 is SYGVNS in the germline V gene. V dropped 4 bases and J dropped 3; count of bases not matched to a gene: 1. The CDR3 is 13 amino acids. Here the CDR3 DNA reads TGTGCCAGCAGTGCGGACAGGGAAGAGACCCAGTACTTC. It specifies CASSADREETQYF. Combining the CDR3 with reference TRBV25-1 and TRBJ2-5 gives the whole variable domain EADIYQTPRYLVIGTGKKITLECSQTMGHDKMYWYQQDPGMELHLIHYSYGVNSTEKGDLSSESTVSRIRTEHFPLTLESARPSHTSQYLCASSADREETQYFGPGTRLLVL.

The chain joins TRBV7-8 to TRBJ2-1, with a possible D match to TRBD1 (6 bases). Germline V gene sequence: CDR1 SGHVS, CDR2 FQNEAQ. Trimming left V 4 bases short and J 0 bases short, with 10 bases between. The CDR3 is 15 amino acids. As DNA, the CDR3 is TGTGCCAGCAGCTCCCAGGGGTTCTCCTACAATGAGCAGTTCTTC. Protein product: CASSSQGFSYNEQFF.

The rearrangement links TRBV28 to TRBJ2-7; 11 bases are shared with TRBD2. CDR1 and CDR2 (germline): MDHEN, SYDVKM. This CDR3 comprises 15 residues. The ends lost 6 bases at V and 4 bases at J; junction bases unmatched: 8. CDR3 in amino acids: CASRTASGRMYEQYF. The CDR3 DNA follows: TGTGCCAGCAGAACCGCTAGCGGGAGGATGTACGAGCAGTACTTC. The whole variable domain, remainder taken from reference TRBV28 and TRBJ2-7, is DVKVTQSSRYLVKRTGEKVFLECVQDMDHENMFWYRQDPGLGLRLIYFSYDVKMKEKGDIPEGYSVSREKKERFSLILESASTNQTSMYLCASRTASGRMYEQYFGPGTRLTVT.

This chain joins TRBV9 and TRBJ1-2, with TRBD1 as a possible D gene (5 bases). The CDR3 runs 15 residues. Per the germline V gene, CDR1 is SGDLS and CDR2 is YYNGEE. V was clipped by 4 bases and J by 6 bases, with 19 bases between them. CDR3 in DNA: TGTGCCAGCAGCCCAGAAGCCGGGGGAGGGCATGGCTACACCTTC. It codes for CASSPEAGGGHGYTF.

Note on this clonotype: A read error may be the cause here, since a much bigger clone is one base away. The chain is built from TRBV25-1 and TRBJ2-1; D call uncertain. Trimming took off 6 bases at V and 1 base at J, with 10 bases between the two ends. In germline, CDR1 is MGHDK, CDR2 SYGVNS. The CDR3 length is 14 residues. CDR3 coding DNA: TGTGCCAGCAGCGAGGTAGAGTCCTACAATGAGCAGTTCTTC. Encoded protein: CASSEVESYNEQFF.

Only a few counts were recorded for this clonotype. The rearrangement links TRBV19 to TRBJ2-1, with TRBD2 matching over 12 bases. This CDR3 is built from 17 residues. CDR1 and CDR2 (germline): LNHDA, SQIVND (reference sequence). J lost 2 bases, V lost 3 bases, and 5 bases had no gene match. Here the CDR3 reads CASSIRLAGDTYNEQFF. DNA of the CDR3: TGTGCCAGTAGTATCAGACTAGCGGGAGACACCTACAATGAGCAGTTCTTC.

This chain connects TRBV7-8 to TRBJ2-3; 8 nucleotides line up with TRBD1. Germline CDR1 reads SGHVS; CDR2 reads FQNEAQ. This CDR3 has 17 residues. Losses at the gene ends were 5 bases for V and 0 bases for J; bases not matched to a gene: 10. The CDR3 is CASSHSRTGRSTDTQYF. The CDR3 DNA sequence: TGTGCCAGCAGCCACTCGAGGACAGGGCGAAGCACAGATACGCAGTATTTT.

This clonotype showed up just a few times. CDR3 sequence: CASSVLEGTEAFF. The CDR3, as DNA: TGTGCCAGCAGCGTGTTGGAGGGTACTGAAGCTTTCTTT. The chain links TRBV7-2 to TRBJ1-1; D unclear. V dropped 5 bases and J dropped 5 bases, with 12 bases sitting between them. Germline lookup yields CDR1 SGHTA and CDR2 FQGNSA. The CDR3 has 13 residues.

The J gene is TRBJ2-3, the V gene TRBV9; 9 positions agree with TRBD2. The V gene end was trimmed by 1 base and the J gene end by 2 bases; junction bases not matched to a gene: 5. This CDR3 contains 16 residues. Germline V gene sequence: CDR1 SGDLS, CDR2 YYNGEE. CDR3 bases: TGTGCCAGCAGCGTATATGCGGGGGGGCCCACAGATACGCAGTATTTT. Protein: CASSVYAGGPTDTQYF.

The sample holds many counts of this clonotype. The CDR3 sequence: CSALTGLSYEQYF. The CDR3 bases are TGCAGTGCTCTGACAGGGCTCTCCTACGAGCAGTACTTC. V usage is TRBV20-1 and J usage is TRBJ2-7; 7 bases agree with TRBD1. V trimming: 5 bases; J trimming: 0 bases; junction bases outside the gene matches: 4. CDR1 and CDR2 from the germline V gene are DFQATT and SNEGSKA (reference sequence). The CDR3 is 13 residues long.

This chain connects TRBV11-2 to TRBJ2-3; D is perhaps TRBD2 (5 bases). This CDR3 region has 18 residues. The V gene's germline CDR1 is SGHAT and CDR2 FQNNGV. Trimming took off 0 bases at V and 3 bases at J, with 19 bases between the two ends. As DNA, the CDR3 is TGTGCCAGCAGCTTAGAACCTGTCAGGATTACGGGGACAGATACGCAGTATTTT. Translation: CASSLEPVRITGTDTQYF.

In its sample, this clonotype was seen once. The V call is TRBV28, the J call TRBJ2-3; D possibly corresponds to TRBD1 (5 bases). This CDR3 is built from 13 residues. Trimming pared 4 bases from V and 6 bases from J, leaving 11 bases between. CDR1 is MDHEN, CDR2 SYDVKM, per germline. CDR3 region: CASSSRGGDTQYF. CDR3 nucleotide sequence: TGTGCCAGCAGTTCAAGGGGTGGGGATACGCAGTATTTT. The whole variable domain, remainder taken from reference TRBV28 and TRBJ2-3, is DVKVTQSSRYLVKRTGEKVFLECVQDMDHENMFWYRQDPGLGLRLIYFSYDVKMKEKGDIPEGYSVSREKKERFSLILESASTNQTSMYLCASSSRGGDTQYFGPGTRLTVL.

This clonotype was counted ten times or more. The J gene is TRBJ2-5, the V gene TRBV24-1; 7 nucleotides match TRBD2. The V gene end was trimmed by 10 bases and the J gene end by 7 bases; junction bases not matched to a gene: 11. The CDR3 extends over 13 amino acids. Per the germline V gene, CDR1 is KGHDR and CDR2 is SFDVKD. Written as DNA, the CDR3 is TGTGCCACTTCTAGCGGCGCGGTGGGGACCCAGTACTTC. It yields the protein CATSSGAVGTQYF.

This clonotype was seen only a few times. The V gene is TRBV5-1, the J gene TRBJ2-3; TRBD2 might be the D (6 bases). V lost 0 bases, J lost 9 bases, and 14 bases lay in between. Germline V gene data show CDR1 as SGHRS and CDR2 as YFSETQ. There are 14 residues in the CDR3. In DNA form, the CDR3 reads TGCGCCAGCAGCTTGGCGGGCGGGATGGAGACGCAGTATTTT. Translated, it gives CASSLAGGMETQYF.

J is TRBJ1-2 and V is TRBV30; D may be TRBD1 (6 bases). Trimming pared 0 bases from V and 8 bases from J, leaving 13 bases between. Germline CDR1 and CDR2: GTSNPN and SVGIG (reference sequence). This CDR3 comprises 13 residues. The CDR3 sequence: CAWSVGTGSGYTF. The CDR3 DNA follows: TGTGCCTGGAGTGTCGGTACAGGGAGCGGCTACACCTTC.

CDR3 region: CASAPFTAGNTGELFF. The CDR3 DNA reads TGTGCCAGCGCCCCCTTTACGGCGGGAAACACCGGGGAGCTGTTTTTT. The rearrangement joins TRBV7-9 to TRBJ2-2; D possibly corresponds to TRBD2 (6 bases). The CDR3 loop spans 16 amino acids. With 8 bases removed from V and 2 bases from J, the gap between germline ends came to 18 bases. Germline V gene data show CDR1 as SEHNR and CDR2 as FQNEAQ (reference sequence).